The rows below give T cell receptor beta chains drawn from one sample of a study of blood T cell repertoires in COVID-19. The data were produced by immunoSEQ multiplex PCR, yet TCRdb's version contains in-frame clones alone and is incomplete. In the table there are over 30,000 clones, roughly 80% of which are singletons. Specimen: peripheral blood. Source of these receptors: an elderly man with active or convalescent COVID-19. Both conserved end residues are part of each CDR3. The order of the fields is CDR3 protein, CDR3 DNA, J gene, clone size, D gene, CDR3 length, V gene. The D gene is left open where the match is weak. The listing skips clone size in some rows; elsewhere it reads once, few, many or a size class.

CASSQTGQQYNEQFF	TGTGCCAGCTCACAAACGGGACAGCAATACAATGAGCAGTTCTTC	TRBJ2-1	-	TRBD1	15	TRBV18
CASGGQGSGELFF	TGTGCCAGTGGGGGACAGGGGTCCGGGGAGCTGTTTTTT	TRBJ2-2	-	TRBD1	13	TRBV19
CASSIAGGTYEQYF	TGTGCCAGTAGTATAGCGGGAGGTACCTACGAGCAGTACTTC	TRBJ2-7	-	TRBD2	14	TRBV19
CASSVVGGAEAFF	TGTGCCAGCAGCGTAGTTGGGGGCGCCGAAGCTTTCTTT	TRBJ1-1	-	-	13	TRBV9
CASSYSDSWSNEKLFF	TGTGCCAGCAGTTACTCAGACTCCTGGAGCAATGAAAAACTGTTTTTT	TRBJ1-4	-	-	16	TRBV6-5
CASSLAGTGIPNEQFF	TGTGCCAGCAGTTTAGCCGGGACAGGGATCCCCAATGAGCAGTTCTTC	TRBJ2-1	-	TRBD1	16	TRBV28
CASRTNAANTGELFF	TGTGCCAGCCGTACCAACGCGGCTAACACCGGGGAGCTGTTTTTT	TRBJ2-2	-	-	15	TRBV7-9
CASSQSGQPLTIYGYTF	TGTGCCAGCTCACAGTCTGGACAGCCGCTGACAATCTATGGCTACACCTTC	TRBJ1-2	-	-	17	TRBV18
CASSEVRETGELFF	TGTGCCAGCAGTGAGGTTCGAGAGACCGGGGAGCTGTTTTTT	TRBJ2-2	-	-	14	TRBV2
CASSSGTGGTYEQYF	TGTGCCAGCAGCTCCGGGACAGGGGGTACCTACGAGCAGTACTTC	TRBJ2-7	-	TRBD1	15	TRBV5-4
CASSQETGIRGTGELFF	TGCGCCAGCAGCCAAGAAACAGGCATACGGGGGACCGGGGAGCTGTTTTTT	TRBJ2-2	-	-	17	TRBV4-3
CASSLGGQAKPQHF	TGTGCCAGCAGCCTAGGGGGACAGGCCAAGCCCCAGCATTTT	TRBJ1-5	-	TRBD1	14	TRBV7-8
CASRGDRGYGYTF	TGTGCCAGTAGAGGGGACAGAGGCTATGGCTACACCTTC	TRBJ1-2	-	TRBD1	13	TRBV19
CAINREGQQYF	TGTGCCATCAACAGGGAGGGGCAGCAGTACTTC	TRBJ2-7	-	-	11	TRBV10-3
CASSSRDRGEYGYTF	TGTGCCAGCAGCTCCCGGGACAGGGGCGAGTATGGCTACACCTTC	TRBJ1-2	-	TRBD1	15	TRBV7-8
CASSGTSGRDKGNEQFF	TGCGCCAGCAGTGGGACTAGCGGGAGGGATAAGGGCAATGAGCAGTTCTTC	TRBJ2-1	few	TRBD2	17	TRBV10-1
CASSAGRSNIQYF	TGTGCCAGCAGTGCAGGGCGATCAAACATTCAGTACTTC	TRBJ2-4	-	-	13	TRBV27
CASSKEGTDTQYF	TGTGCCAGCAGTAAGGAGGGCACAGATACGCAGTATTTT	TRBJ2-3	-	-	13	TRBV6-4
CASSGGGRSSEQFF	TGTGCCAGCTCGGGGGGGGGCCGTTCATCTGAGCAGTTCTTC	TRBJ2-1	-	TRBD2	14	TRBV7-2
CASPLNRGLLSGANVLTF	TGTGCCAGCCCTCTTAACAGGGGGCTTCTTTCTGGGGCCAACGTCCTGACTTTC	TRBJ2-6	-	-	18	TRBV21-1
CASSLSYLKRTVEKLFF	TGTGCCAGCAGTTTATCCTATCTAAAAAGGACAGTTGAAAAACTGTTTTTT	TRBJ1-4	-	-	17	TRBV28
CASRANNEQFF	TGTGCCAGCAGAGCCAACAATGAGCAGTTCTTC	TRBJ2-1	-	-	11	TRBV6-5
CASSQGESGADTQYF	TGCGCCAGCAGCCAAGGGGAAAGCGGGGCAGATACGCAGTATTTT	TRBJ2-3	once	TRBD2	15	TRBV4-1
CASSEAIGENTIYF	TGTGCCAGCAGTGAAGCCATTGGAGAAAACACCATATATTTT	TRBJ1-3	-	-	14	TRBV2
CSVQQGDGTGELFF	TGCAGCGTCCAACAGGGGGATGGCACCGGGGAGCTGTTTTTT	TRBJ2-2	-	TRBD1	14	TRBV29-1
CASSLLGVETQYF	TGTGCCAGCAGCCTTCTAGGTGTTGAGACCCAGTACTTC	TRBJ2-5	-	-	13	TRBV14
CASSRAASSYEQYF	TGTGCCAGTAGTAGGGCAGCCTCGTCCTACGAGCAGTACTTC	TRBJ2-7	few	-	14	TRBV19
CASSLVSRGRSQPQHF	TGTGCCAGCAGCTTGGTCTCCAGGGGACGGAGTCAGCCCCAGCATTTT	TRBJ1-5	-	-	16	TRBV5-6
CASSETAYNEQFF	TGTGCCAGCAGCGAGACAGCTTACAATGAGCAGTTCTTC	TRBJ2-1	few	-	13	TRBV11-2
CASSLEVRETSYNEQFF	TGTGCCAGCAGCTTAGAAGTGCGGGAGACCTCCTACAATGAGCAGTTCTTC	TRBJ2-1	-	TRBD2	17	TRBV11-3
CSASALDTQYF	TGCAGTGCCTCAGCGTTAGATACGCAGTATTTT	TRBJ2-3	-	-	11	TRBV20-1
CASSYSIRTVNSPLHF	TGTGCCAGCAGTTACTCGATACGGACTGTAAATTCACCCCTCCACTTT	TRBJ1-6	-	-	16	TRBV6-6
CASSLTGAPNTEAFF	TGCGCCAGCAGTTTGACAGGGGCCCCGAACACTGAAGCTTTCTTT	TRBJ1-1	-	TRBD1	15	TRBV5-1
CASRFGTNSGYTF	TGTGCCAGCAGGTTCGGGACTAATAGTGGCTACACCTTC	TRBJ1-2	-	-	13	TRBV3-1/TRBV3-2
CASSVGTGGYYEQYF	TGTGCCAGCAGCGTAGGGACAGGGGGGTACTACGAGCAGTACTTC	TRBJ2-7	-	TRBD1	15	TRBV9
CASSATSGRWVEQFF	TGTGCCAGCAGTGCTACTAGCGGGAGGTGGGTTGAGCAGTTCTTC	TRBJ2-1	-	TRBD2	15	TRBV2
CASSRGTGTGGNTIYF	TGTGCCAGCAGCCGGGGGACAGGGACGGGTGGAAACACCATATATTTT	TRBJ1-3	-	TRBD1	16	TRBV14
CASSGLAGTQYF	TGTGCCAGCAGTGGACTAGCCGGGACCCAGTACTTC	TRBJ2-5	once	TRBD2	12	TRBV7-9
CASSYWRQGAVSGNQPQHF	TGTGCCAGCAGTTACTGGAGGCAGGGGGCGGTTAGTGGCAATCAGCCCCAGCATTTT	TRBJ1-5	-	TRBD1	19	TRBV6-2/TRBV6-3
CASTTGTRSYEQYF	TGTGCCAGCACCACCGGGACTAGATCCTACGAGCAGTACTTC	TRBJ2-7	-	TRBD2	14	TRBV28
CASSLGRNTGELFF	TGTGCCAGCAGCTTGGGCAGGAACACCGGGGAGCTGTTTTTT	TRBJ2-2	-	-	14	TRBV11-2
CASSFTGGLGNEQFF	TGTGCCAGCAGCTTTACGGGAGGGCTGGGAAATGAGCAGTTCTTC	TRBJ2-1	-	TRBD2	15	TRBV7-9
CASSLIRVTGELFF	TGTGCCAGCAGCCTCATCCGGGTCACCGGGGAGCTGTTTTTT	TRBJ2-2	-	-	14	TRBV7-8
CASRGTVSGNTIYF	TGTGCCAGCAGGGGGACAGTCTCTGGAAACACCATATATTTT	TRBJ1-3	-	TRBD1	14	TRBV6-5
CASSLTRGVTSSYEQYF	TGTGCCAGCAGCTTAACCCGAGGAGTTACAAGCTCCTACGAGCAGTACTTC	TRBJ2-7	-	-	17	TRBV7-8
CASSYWETDTQYF	TGTGCCAGCAGCTATTGGGAGACAGATACGCAGTATTTT	TRBJ2-3	-	-	13	TRBV5-4
CSVNSGSADTQYF	TGCAGCGTTAACAGTGGGTCGGCAGATACGCAGTATTTT	TRBJ2-3	-	-	13	TRBV29-1
CASSTHGQNEKLFF	TGTGCCAGCAGCACACACGGACAGAATGAAAAACTGTTTTTT	TRBJ1-4	-	-	14	TRBV5-4
CASTPDRGLRDEAFF	TGTGCCAGTACCCCAGACAGGGGGCTCCGGGATGAAGCTTTCTTT	TRBJ1-1	-	TRBD1	15	TRBV19
CASSFGFRTELSGNTIYF	TGTGCCAGCAGCTTTGGCTTTCGGACAGAGCTCTCTGGAAACACCATATATTTT	TRBJ1-3	once	-	18	TRBV7-9
CASSLAGNPSYNEQFF	TGCGCCAGCAGCTTGGCCGGTAACCCCTCCTACAATGAGCAGTTCTTC	TRBJ2-1	-	-	16	TRBV5-1